The present TCR beta chain was sequenced within a study of blood T cell repertoires in COVID-19. V lost 5 bases to trimming and J lost 6 bases, with 7 bases between them. Germline loops: CDR1 SGHVS, CDR2 FQNEAQ. This CDR3 has 12 residues. Using immunoSEQ multiplex PCR, the repertoire was profiled, and TCRdb retains in-frame clones only, with some absent. Counted here are some 170,000 clones, around 83% occurring once; the ten biggest clones make up 13% to 15%. Grouping used clinical history reported by participants in a survey and questionnaire. Two negative PCRs, clearance, or symptom resolution had been documented for recovered Cohort 3 donors.

Material for sequencing was PBMCs or T cells enriched from blood (not recorded which). The receptor was isolated from a man in his forties or fifties who had recovered from COVID-19. The V and J genes are TRBV7-8 and TRBJ2-2; D is ambiguous. The DNA of the CDR3 is TGTGCCAGCAGCGTTATCTCCGGGGAGCTGTTTTTT. This codes for CASSVISGELFF. Looking up the rest from reference TRBV7-8 and TRBJ2-2 gives the full variable domain: GAGVSQSPRYKVAKRGQDVALRCDPISGHVSLFWYQQALGQGPEFLTYFQNEAQLDKSGLPSDRFFAERPEGSVSTLKIQRTQQEDSAVYLCASSVISGELFFGEGSRLTVL.